What follows describes a single TCR beta chain. Its antigen remains unknown. Sequenced by immunoSEQ multiplex PCR; TCRdb stores in-frame clones only, minus some. Here the sample spans over 90,000 clones, 86% being singletons. The CDR3 is 13 amino acids. Germline lookup yields CDR1 ENHRY and CDR2 SYGVKD. V lost 4 bases, J lost 4 bases, and 10 bases lay in between. This sample was included in a study of OX40 agonist ivuxolimab in advanced cancers. The overall study: The group had a mean age of around 60 years, ranged from 23 to 79, and was 75% to 85% male. Broader study findings: Antigen targets of the expanded peripheral T cells went undetermined. Clonal expansion from baseline to week 6 occurred in both CD4+ and CD8+ T cells.

The chain carries TRBV10-3 and TRBJ1-2; D not certain. This TCR came from an adult with an advanced solid tumor such as melanoma, head and neck, liver or kidney cancer. This specimen consisted of CD4+ or CD8+ T cells sorted from blood, obtained in a trial of the OX40 agonist ivuxolimab. The CDR3 here is CAISGSSSYGYTF. The CDR3 coding sequence is TGTGCCATCAGTGGGAGTTCGTCCTATGGCTACACCTTC.